Sequencing of this TCR beta chain was carried out in a study of response to subunit inactivated influenza vaccine. The sample holds a few counts of this clonotype. Its target is not known. This CDR3 is built from 15 residues. V was cut by 1 base and J by 2 bases, with 11 bases left in between. Per the germline V gene, CDR1 is MDHEN and CDR2 is SYDVKM. Study findings and constraints: With each seasonal influenza vaccination, the authors suggested, few new T cells are recruited.

TCRdb passed the RT-PCR reads through MiXCR, listing each CDR3 protein once. The sample lists hundreds of thousands of distinct CDR3 sequences, approximately 10% occurring once. The chain links TRBV28 to TRBJ1-1, with D uncertain. Source: PBMCs from blood, taken on the day of vaccination. The TCR was taken from a man aged 50 to 59 who received an inactivated influenza vaccine. This chain's CDR3 is CASSLFGEANTEAFF. The CDR3 bases are TGTGCCAGCAGTTTATTTGGGGAGGCAAACACTGAAGCTTTCTTT. Complete variable domain (other parts from reference TRBV28 and TRBJ1-1): DVKVTQSSRYLVKRTGEKVFLECVQDMDHENMFWYRQDPGLGLRLIYFSYDVKMKEKGDIPEGYSVSREKKERFSLILESASTNQTSMYLCASSLFGEANTEAFFGQGTRLTVV.